These T cell receptor beta chains were read from a single sample in a study of blood T cell repertoires in COVID-19. Some clones are missing from TCRdb's copy, which holds only in-frame ones; the method was immunoSEQ multiplex PCR. In the table there are 450,000 to 500,000 clones, 75% to 90% of which are singletons. Material: peripheral blood. These receptors were taken from a human donor in a cohort sampled during active COVID-19. CDR3s include the opening cysteine and the closing phenylalanine or tryptophan. The D gene is left open where the match is weak.

j_call,v_call,d_call,cdr3_aa
TRBJ1-2,TRBV30,-,CAWSFPGTSHGYTF
TRBJ2-3,TRBV7-3,TRBD1,CASSPFPRDRGQGADTQYF
TRBJ1-3,TRBV9,-,CASSVAGILTGNTIYF
TRBJ1-4,TRBV30,TRBD1,CAWREQGASEKLFF
TRBJ2-1,TRBV27,TRBD1,CASSSPTRQGARKNEQFF
TRBJ1-1,TRBV28,-,CASRGIQGKLASTEAFF
TRBJ2-7,TRBV7-2,TRBD2,CASSPDAGLAGVRREQYF
TRBJ1-6,TRBV11-2,-,CASSLGQNYNSPLHF
TRBJ2-3,TRBV5-6,-,CASSLGLGADTQYF
TRBJ2-7,TRBV19,-,CASSPGDRALYEQYF
TRBJ1-2,TRBV5-1,TRBD1,CASSGEGGTGSIYGYTF
TRBJ2-3,TRBV7-8,-,CASSTSSASDTQYF
TRBJ1-1,TRBV6-2/TRBV6-3,TRBD1,CASSNRGRKTEAFF
TRBJ1-2,TRBV30,-,CAWSLTGRAGNYGYTF
TRBJ2-7,TRBV18,TRBD1,CASSATGDNYEQYF
TRBJ2-5,TRBV5-4,-,CASSLGQKETQYF
TRBJ2-1,TRBV29-1,-,CSVEPRVTYNEQFF
TRBJ2-1,TRBV27,-,CASRFAPSRVYNEQFF
TRBJ1-5,TRBV10-3,-,CAISPSGGNQPQHF
TRBJ2-7,TRBV18,TRBD2,CASSPSGGTYEQYF
TRBJ1-3,TRBV7-8,-,CASSLGGSRGGNTIYF
TRBJ1-1,TRBV5-1,-,CASSLQGYTEAFF
TRBJ1-2,TRBV27,-,CASSAWSGRGNYGYTF
TRBJ1-5,TRBV7-3,TRBD1,CASSLTTGYSNQPQHF
TRBJ2-3,TRBV9,TRBD2,CASSVPTSGSTDTQYF
TRBJ1-2,TRBV30,TRBD1,CAWAQGDRVDGYTF